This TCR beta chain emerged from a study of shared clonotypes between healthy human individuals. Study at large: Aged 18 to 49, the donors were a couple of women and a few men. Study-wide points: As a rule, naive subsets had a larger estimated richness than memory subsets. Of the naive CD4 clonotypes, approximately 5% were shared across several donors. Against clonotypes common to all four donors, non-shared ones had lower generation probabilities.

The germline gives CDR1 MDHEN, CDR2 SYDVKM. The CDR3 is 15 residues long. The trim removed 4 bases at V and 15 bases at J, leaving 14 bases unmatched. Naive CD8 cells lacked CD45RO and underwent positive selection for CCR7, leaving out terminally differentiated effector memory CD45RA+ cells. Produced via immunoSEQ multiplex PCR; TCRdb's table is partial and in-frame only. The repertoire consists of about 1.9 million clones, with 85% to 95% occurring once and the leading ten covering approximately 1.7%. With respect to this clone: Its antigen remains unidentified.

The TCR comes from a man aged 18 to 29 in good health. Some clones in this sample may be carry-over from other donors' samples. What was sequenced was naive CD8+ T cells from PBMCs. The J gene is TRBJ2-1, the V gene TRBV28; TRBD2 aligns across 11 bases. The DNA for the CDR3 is TGTGCCAGCAGTTCGATACCTAAGACTAGCGGGACGCTGTTCTTC. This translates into CASSSIPKTSGTLFF.